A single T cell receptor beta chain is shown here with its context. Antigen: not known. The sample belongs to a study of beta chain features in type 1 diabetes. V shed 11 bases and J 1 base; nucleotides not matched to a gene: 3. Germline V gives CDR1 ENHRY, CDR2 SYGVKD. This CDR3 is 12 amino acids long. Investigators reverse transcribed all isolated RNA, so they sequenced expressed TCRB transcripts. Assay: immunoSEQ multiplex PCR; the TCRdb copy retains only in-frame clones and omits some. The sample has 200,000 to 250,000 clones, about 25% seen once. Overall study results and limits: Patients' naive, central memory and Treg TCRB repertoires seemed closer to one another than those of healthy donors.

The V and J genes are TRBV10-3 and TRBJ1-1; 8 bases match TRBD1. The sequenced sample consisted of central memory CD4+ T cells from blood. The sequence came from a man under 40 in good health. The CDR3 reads CAAGQGNTEAFF. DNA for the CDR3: TGTGCCGCCGGACAGGGGAACACTGAAGCTTTCTTT.